The subject of this entry is one T cell receptor (beta chain). This sample is part of a study of shared clonotypes between healthy human individuals. Several immunoSEQ plates received, in even portions, the genomic DNA of each subset. Repertoires were generated with immunoSEQ multiplex PCR, while TCRdb's copy carries only in-frame clones and drops some. The data hold millions of clones, with 85% to 95% observed a single time. The CDR3 is made up of 17 amino acids. Trimming at V came to 4 bases and at J to 0 bases, leaving 8 bases not matched to a gene. The germline gives CDR1 SGHTA, CDR2 FQGNSA. The receptor was isolated from a man between 18 and 35 years old in good health. Sequencing input: naive CD4+ T cells sorted from blood. Subset: CD45RA+ positively selected. The chain employs TRBV7-2 and TRBJ2-7, with 11 bases identical to TRBD2. The CDR3 DNA follows: TGTGCCAGCAGCTCACTCTTACTAGCGGGGGACTCCTACGAGCAGTACTTC. This codes for CASSSLLLAGDSYEQYF.